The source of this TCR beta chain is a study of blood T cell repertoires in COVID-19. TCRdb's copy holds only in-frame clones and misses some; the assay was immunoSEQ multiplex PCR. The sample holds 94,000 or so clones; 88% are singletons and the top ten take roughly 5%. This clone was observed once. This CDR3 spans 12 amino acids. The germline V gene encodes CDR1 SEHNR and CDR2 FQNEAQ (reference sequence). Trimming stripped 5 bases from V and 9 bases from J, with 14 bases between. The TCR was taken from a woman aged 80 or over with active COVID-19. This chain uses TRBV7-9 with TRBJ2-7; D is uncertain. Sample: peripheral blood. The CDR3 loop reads CASSPSGALQYF. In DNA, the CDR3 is TGTGCCAGCAGCCCCTCCGGTGCCTTGCAGTACTTC.